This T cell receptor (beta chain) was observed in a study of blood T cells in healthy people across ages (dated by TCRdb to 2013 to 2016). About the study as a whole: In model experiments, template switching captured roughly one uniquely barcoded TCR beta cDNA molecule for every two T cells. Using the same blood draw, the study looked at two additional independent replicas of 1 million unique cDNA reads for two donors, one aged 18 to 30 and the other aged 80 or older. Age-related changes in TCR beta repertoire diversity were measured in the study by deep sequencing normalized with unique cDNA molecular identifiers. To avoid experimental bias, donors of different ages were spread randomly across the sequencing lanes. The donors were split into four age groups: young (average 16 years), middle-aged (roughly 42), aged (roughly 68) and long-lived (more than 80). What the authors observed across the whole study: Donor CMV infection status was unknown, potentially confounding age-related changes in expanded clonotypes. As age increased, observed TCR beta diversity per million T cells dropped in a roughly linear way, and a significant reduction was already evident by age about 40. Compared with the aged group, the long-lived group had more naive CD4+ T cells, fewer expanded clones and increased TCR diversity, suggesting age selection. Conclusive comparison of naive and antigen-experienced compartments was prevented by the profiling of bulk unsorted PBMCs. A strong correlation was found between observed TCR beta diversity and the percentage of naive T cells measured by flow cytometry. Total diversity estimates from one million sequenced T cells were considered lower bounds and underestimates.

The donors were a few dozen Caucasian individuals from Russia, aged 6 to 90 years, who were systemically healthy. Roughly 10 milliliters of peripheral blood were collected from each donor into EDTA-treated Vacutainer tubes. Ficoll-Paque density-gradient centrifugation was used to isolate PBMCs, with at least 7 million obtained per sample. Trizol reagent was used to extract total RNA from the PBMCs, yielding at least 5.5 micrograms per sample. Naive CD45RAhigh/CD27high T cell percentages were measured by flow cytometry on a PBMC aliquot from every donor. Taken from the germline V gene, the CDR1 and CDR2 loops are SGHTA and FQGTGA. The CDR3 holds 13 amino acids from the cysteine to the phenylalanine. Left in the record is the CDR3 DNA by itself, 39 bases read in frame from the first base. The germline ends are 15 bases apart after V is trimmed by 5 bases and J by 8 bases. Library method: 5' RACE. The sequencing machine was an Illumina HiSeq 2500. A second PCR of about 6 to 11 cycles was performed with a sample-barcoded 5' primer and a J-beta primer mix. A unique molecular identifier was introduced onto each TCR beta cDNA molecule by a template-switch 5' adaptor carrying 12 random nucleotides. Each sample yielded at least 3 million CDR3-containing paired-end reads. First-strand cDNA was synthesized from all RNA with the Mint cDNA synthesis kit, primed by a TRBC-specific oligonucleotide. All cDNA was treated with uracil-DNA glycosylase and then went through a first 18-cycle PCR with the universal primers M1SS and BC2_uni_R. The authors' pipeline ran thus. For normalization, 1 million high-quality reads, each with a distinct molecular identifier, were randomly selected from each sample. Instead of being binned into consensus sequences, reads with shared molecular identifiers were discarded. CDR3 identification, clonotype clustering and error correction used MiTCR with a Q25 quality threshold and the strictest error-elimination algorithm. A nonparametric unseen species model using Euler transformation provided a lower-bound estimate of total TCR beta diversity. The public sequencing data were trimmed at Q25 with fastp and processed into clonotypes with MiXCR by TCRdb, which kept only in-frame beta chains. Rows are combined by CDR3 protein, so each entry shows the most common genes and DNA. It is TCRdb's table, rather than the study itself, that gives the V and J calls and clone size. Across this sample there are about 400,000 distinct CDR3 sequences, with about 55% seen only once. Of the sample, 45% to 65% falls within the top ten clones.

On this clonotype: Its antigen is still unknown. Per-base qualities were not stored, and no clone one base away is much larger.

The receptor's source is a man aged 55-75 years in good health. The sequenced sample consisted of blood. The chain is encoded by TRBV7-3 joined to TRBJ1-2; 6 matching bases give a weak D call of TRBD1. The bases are TGTGCCAGCAGCGCCGACAGGAATAGCGGCTACACCTTC. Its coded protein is CASSADRNSGYTF.